What follows are 14 T cell receptor beta chains derived from one specimen sequenced in a study of technical replicates of blood from a few donors. Libraries were prepared by immunoSEQ multiplex PCR; TCRdb keeps only in-frame clonotypes and omits some of them. The top ten hold 0.41% of the sample, which has 80,000 to 85,000 clones, over 75% seen once. Sequencing input: T cells isolated from PBMCs. The receptors were sampled from a human donor in good health.

This chain connects TRBV18 to TRBJ2-1; 8 nucleotides line up with TRBD2. This CDR3 contains 14 residues. The germline CDR1 and CDR2 sequences are KGHSH and LQKENI. J lost 13 bases, V lost 0 bases, and 8 bases had no gene match. CDR3 region: CASSPPNLSGNQFF. The CDR3, as DNA: TGTGCCAGCTCACCACCAAACCTTAGCGGGAACCAGTTCTTC. The full variable domain, completed using reference TRBV18 and TRBJ2-1, is NAGVMQNPRHLVRRRGQEARLRCSPMKGHSHVYWYRQLPEEGLKFMVYLQKENIIDESGMPKERFSAEFPKEGPSILRIQQVVRGDSAAYFCASSPPNLSGNQFFGPGTRLTVL.

The chain combines TRBV18 with TRBJ2-5; D might be TRBD1 (5 bases). This CDR3 has 15 amino acids. Trimming cost V 1 base and J 1 base, with 10 bases left between them. Per germline, CDR1 KGHSH and CDR2 LQKENI. This chain's CDR3 is CASSPRTSPQETQYF. Written as DNA, the CDR3 is TGTGCCAGCTCACCACGGACATCCCCCCAAGAGACCCAGTACTTC.

This chain links TRBV9 with TRBJ2-1; no clear D. In germline, CDR1 is SGDLS, CDR2 YYNGEE. The CDR3 totals 14 residues. Trimming removed 4 bases from V and 0 bases from J, with 8 bases in between. The CDR3 DNA is TGTGCCAGCAGCCCCCCTAGCTCCTACAATGAGCAGTTCTTC. Its protein is CASSPPSSYNEQFF.

V and J are TRBV4-1 and TRBJ2-7; D possibly corresponds to TRBD1 (5 bases). The CDR3 length is 14 residues. Trimming shortened V by 2 bases and J by 2 bases, and 10 bases separated the two germline ends. Germline-derived CDR1 and CDR2 are MGHRA and YSYEKL. CDR3: CASSQPLGPYEQYF. In DNA form, the CDR3 reads TGCGCCAGCAGCCAACCCCTGGGGCCCTACGAGCAGTACTTC.

The chain has TRBV7-8 and TRBJ2-7; D not resolved. The V end lost 7 bases, the J end lost 3 bases, and 13 bases lay between the germline ends. Germline V gene data show CDR1 as SGHVS and CDR2 as FQNEAQ. The CDR3 is made up of 13 amino acids. CDR3 sequence reads: CASTLEADYEQYF. The CDR3 bases are TGTGCCAGCACCCTTGAGGCGGACTACGAGCAGTACTTC.

This chain uses TRBV19 with TRBJ2-1; 12 bases line up with TRBD2. Germline CDR1 LNHDA, CDR2 SQIVND (reference sequence). The J segment lost 7 bases and the V segment lost 7 bases, leaving 5 bases of the junction unmatched. The CDR3 is 14 residues long. The CDR3 spells CASTLAGGSNEQFF. The CDR3 bases are TGTGCCAGTACACTAGCGGGAGGATCTAATGAGCAGTTCTTC.

The chain links TRBV11-2 to TRBJ2-1; 9 bases align to TRBD2. This CDR3 contains 16 residues. The V and J ends lost 4 bases and 7 bases, in that order; junction bases with no gene match: 11. The germline V gene encodes CDR1 SGHAT and CDR2 FQNNGV. The CDR3 loop reads CASSSLAGTSFNEQFF. CDR3 bases: TGTGCCAGCAGCTCATTAGCCGGGACTAGCTTTAATGAGCAGTTCTTC.

This clone was observed a handful of times. The chain joins TRBV6-5 to TRBJ1-3; D is ambiguous. The CDR3 spans 13 residues. CDR1 and CDR2 (germline): MNHEY, SVGAGI. Trimming pared 4 bases from V and 1 base from J, leaving 5 bases between. CDR3 DNA sequence: TGTGCCAGCAGTTCTAGATCTGGAAACACCATATATTTT. Translated, it gives CASSSRSGNTIYF.

J is TRBJ2-7 and V is TRBV9; D unclear. The CDR3 is made up of 11 amino acids. The V and J ends lost 3 bases and 4 bases respectively, with 5 bases between them. CDR1 is SGDLS and CDR2 is YYNGEE in the germline V gene. CDR3 sequence reads: CASSDNYEQYF. CDR3 nucleotide sequence: TGTGCCAGCAGCGATAATTACGAGCAGTACTTC.

Only one count was recorded for this clone. The chain carries TRBV15 and TRBJ1-2; no clear D. In germline, CDR1 is LNHNV, CDR2 YYDKDF (reference sequence). Trimming left V 1 base short and J 5 bases short, with 14 bases between. The CDR3 spans 15 residues. As DNA, the CDR3 is TGTGCCACCAGCAGAGCCAGAGAGGGTAATTATGGCTACACCTTC. Amino acids: CATSRAREGNYGYTF.

The V and J genes are TRBV7-9 and TRBJ1-1; D uncertain. The germline gives CDR1 SEHNR, CDR2 FQNEAQ (reference sequence). V shed 7 bases and J shed 1 base, with 7 bases lying between them. The CDR3 is made up of 12 amino acids. CDR3 coding DNA: TGTGCCAGCAAAGCGGGGAACACTGAAGCTTTCTTT. This encodes CASKAGNTEAFF. The entire variable domain, with the rest obtained from reference TRBV7-9 and TRBJ1-1, is as follows: DTGVSQNPRHKITKRGQNVTFRCDPISEHNRLYWYRQTLGQGPEFLTYFQNEAQLEKSRLLSDRFSAERPKGSFSTLEIQRTEQGDSAMYLCASKAGNTEAFFGQGTRLTVV.

Worth noting for this clone: This sample includes further DNA sequences coding for the same CDR3. This sequence joins TRBV7-9 and TRBJ1-1; 8 bases line up with TRBD1. V was clipped by 6 bases and J by 4 bases; unmatched bases: 4. The V gene's germline CDR1 is SEHNR and CDR2 FQNEAQ (reference sequence). This CDR3 has 13 amino acids. This CDR3 reads CASSLQGATEAFF. In nucleotides, the CDR3 is TGTGCCAGCAGTCTCCAGGGGGCCACTGAAGCTTTCTTT.

This rearrangement joins TRBV19 to TRBJ2-7; D gene uncertain. The CDR3 contains 14 residues. V was clipped by 10 bases and J by 2 bases, with 18 bases between them. CDR1 and CDR2 (germline): LNHDA, SQIVND (reference sequence). The CDR3 protein is CATASRQDTYEQYF. The CDR3 nucleotides read TGTGCCACCGCATCTCGTCAGGATACCTACGAGCAGTACTTC.

A few counts support this clone. This rearrangement joins TRBV19 to TRBJ1-1, with TRBD1 as a possible D gene (5 bases). Deletions cut 7 bases from V and 0 bases from J, with 9 bases between. Per germline, CDR1 LNHDA and CDR2 SQIVND (reference sequence). This CDR3 has 13 amino acids. CDR3 sequence reads: CASNKDMNTEAFF. As DNA, the CDR3 is TGTGCCAGTAACAAGGACATGAACACTGAAGCTTTCTTT.